This TCR beta chain was identified in a study of control samples from healthy donors and cancer patients. The repertoire was sequenced with immunoSEQ multiplex PCR; TCRdb's copy has only in-frame clones and lacks some. The table has about 130,000 clones, around 90% seen once. Germline V lookup: CDR1 SQVTM, CDR2 ANQGSEA. The CDR3 is 13 residues long. Trimming took off 3 bases at V and 0 bases at J, with 8 bases between the two ends. Sequencing was performed on blood. This receptor was identified in a man aged 18 to 29 in good health. The chain is built from TRBV29-1 and TRBJ1-1; D uncertain. The chain's CDR3 is CSVEGRMNTEAFF. CDR3 coding DNA: TGCAGCGTTGAGGGCAGGATGAACACTGAAGCTTTCTTT.